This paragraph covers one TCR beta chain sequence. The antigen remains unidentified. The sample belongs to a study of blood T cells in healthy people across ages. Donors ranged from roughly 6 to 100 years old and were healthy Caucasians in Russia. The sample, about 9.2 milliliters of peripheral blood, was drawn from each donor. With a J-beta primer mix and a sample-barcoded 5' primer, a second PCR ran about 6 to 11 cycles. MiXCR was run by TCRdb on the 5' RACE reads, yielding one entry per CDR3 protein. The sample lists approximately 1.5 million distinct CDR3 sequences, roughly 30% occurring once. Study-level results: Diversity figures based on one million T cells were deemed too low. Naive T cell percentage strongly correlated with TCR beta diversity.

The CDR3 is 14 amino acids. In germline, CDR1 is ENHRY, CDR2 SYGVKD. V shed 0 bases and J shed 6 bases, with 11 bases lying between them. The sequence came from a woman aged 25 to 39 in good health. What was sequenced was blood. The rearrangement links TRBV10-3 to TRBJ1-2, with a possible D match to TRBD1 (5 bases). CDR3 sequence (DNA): TGTGCCATCAGTGAGTCAGGGACTGGGGATGGCTACACCTTC. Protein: CAISESGTGDGYTF.